What follows is one T cell receptor beta chain and its context. Sequencing templates came from extracted RNA that was reverse transcribed into cDNA. Profiled with immunoSEQ multiplex PCR; TCRdb holds only in-frame clones, not every one. The sample has about 180,000 clones, 45% to 60% seen once. Described treatment: oral pan-JAK inhibitor, 5-10 mg twice daily. As part of sample collection, lesional scalp punch biopsies and peripheral blood were taken from alopecia areata patients. T lymphocytes (CD4+ and CD8+) were sorted from PBMCs. This sample is drawn from a study of CD8+ T cells in alopecia areata. Whole-study context: In an open-label trial, patients got 5 to 10 mg tofacitinib twice daily. Patients given treatment had severity scored by the percentage of scalp area affected.

The CDR3 contains 15 residues. Per germline, CDR1 GTSNPN and CDR2 SVGIG (reference sequence). J gave up 0 bases and V 4 bases, and 7 bases lay outside the gene matches. The receptor was derived from a human donor with alopecia areata. Material: CD8+ T cells sorted from blood, obtained at roughly week 53, from a patient treated with tofacitinib. The gene calls are TRBV30 and TRBJ2-7, with 9 bases fitting TRBD1. CDR3 nucleotide sequence: TGTGCCTGGACCAACCGGGACAGGGACTCCTACGAGCAGTACTTC. Translated, it gives CAWTNRDRDSYEQYF.